This T cell receptor (beta chain) was sequenced in a study of blood T cell repertoires in COVID-19. Study information: COVID-19 samples, acute and convalescent, were from the United States, Italy and Spain. The analysed material was cDNA or gDNA that came from T cells, B-cell-depleted T cells, or PBMCs.

CDR3 size: 15 residues. Germline CDR1 and CDR2: SNHLY and FYNNEI. Trimming took off 1 base at V and 7 bases at J, with 14 bases between the two ends. By proportion, this clone is medium-sized. Methods used by the authors: Researchers report that nucleated cell counts were estimated from reference gene primer amplification. The assay was immunoSEQ multiplex PCR, and TCRdb's table has in-frame clones only and misses some. That table is the source of V, J and clone size, and D and trimming were worked out from the DNA. Here the sample spans about 59,000 clones, approximately 80% being singletons. The sequenced material came from peripheral blood. This rearrangement joins TRBV2 to TRBJ1-5; D perhaps matches TRBD1 (6 bases). The clonotype originates from a woman older than 75 with active or convalescent COVID-19. CDR3 protein: CASSEGLAGAQPQHF. DNA of the CDR3: TGTGCCAGCAGTGAAGGTTTGGCAGGGGCCCAGCCCCAGCATTTT.